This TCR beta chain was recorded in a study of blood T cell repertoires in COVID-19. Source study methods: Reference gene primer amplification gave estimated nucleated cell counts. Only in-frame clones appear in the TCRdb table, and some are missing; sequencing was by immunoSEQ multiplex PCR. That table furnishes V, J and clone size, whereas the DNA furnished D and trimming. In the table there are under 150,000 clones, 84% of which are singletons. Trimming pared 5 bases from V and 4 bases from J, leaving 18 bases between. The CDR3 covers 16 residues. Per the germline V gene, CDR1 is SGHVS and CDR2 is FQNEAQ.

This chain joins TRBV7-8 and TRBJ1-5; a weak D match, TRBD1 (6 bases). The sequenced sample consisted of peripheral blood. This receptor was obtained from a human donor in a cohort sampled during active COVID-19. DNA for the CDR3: TGTGCCAGCAGCCTAGGAGGGACACGCGATAATCAGCCCCAGCATTTT. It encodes CASSLGGTRDNQPQHF.